Each of the 19 T cell receptor beta chains below was sequenced from the same sample in a study of CD8 T cells in Susac syndrome. Random hexamers were used to reverse transcribe the RNA input (about 0.5 to 1 ug). MiXCR was run by TCRdb on the immunoSEQ multiplex PCR reads, yielding one entry per CDR3 protein. The sample gives under 200,000 distinct CDR3 sequences, 91% of which show up once; 0.087% is in the top ten. The sample was CD4+ T cells from PBMCs. These receptors all stem from a human donor with Susac syndrome.

This chain uses TRBV19 with TRBJ1-2, with a tentative D call TRBD1 (5 bases). CDR3 length: 14 residues. Trimming removed 5 bases from V and 3 bases from J, with 13 bases in between. The germline CDR1 and CDR2 sequences are LNHDA and SQIVND (reference sequence). The CDR3 coding sequence is TGTGCCAGTAGTGGCTCCGGGACCTACTATGGCTACACCTTC. It is translated as CASSGSGTYYGYTF.

This clonotype was found once. The chain couples TRBV6-5 to TRBJ2-1; the D gene could be TRBD1 or TRBD2 (5 bases each). CDR3 size: 17 residues. Germline V lookup: CDR1 MNHEY, CDR2 SVGAGI. V was cut by 5 bases and J by 8 bases, with 25 bases left in between. CDR3 in amino acids: CASSHPRDGLYRDEQFF. The CDR3, as DNA: TGTGCCAGCAGTCACCCCCGGGACGGATTATATAGGGATGAGCAGTTCTTC.

The chain joins TRBV7-2 to TRBJ2-7; TRBD2 is a possible D gene (6 bases). Germline-derived CDR1 and CDR2 are SGHTA and FQGNSA. Trimming took 7 bases from V and 9 from J, leaving 19 bases between them. This CDR3 is 13 amino acids long. For the CDR3, the DNA is TGTGCCAGCACCGGGACTTCTGCCTCTGGGCAGTACTTC. It specifies CASTGTSASGQYF.

The genes are TRBV5-4 and TRBJ2-7; 11 nucleotides match TRBD1. Germline V gene sequence: CDR1 SGHNT, CDR2 YYREEE (reference sequence). With 4 bases clipped from V and 7 bases from J, the junction kept 10 bases outside the gene matches. The length of the CDR3 is 15 residues. CDR3 in DNA: TGTGCCAGCAGCGCTCGCGGACAGGGGGCGAGGGAGCAGTACTTC. This codes for CASSARGQGAREQYF.

This clonotype was counted once. The chain has TRBV4-1 and TRBJ1-2; D remains unclear. This CDR3 spans 15 amino acids. Germline V gives CDR1 MGHRA, CDR2 YSYEKL. Trimming left V 1 base short and J 0 bases short, with 9 bases between. The CDR3 loop is CASSQADGANYGYTF. CDR3 nucleotides: TGCGCCAGCAGCCAAGCGGACGGAGCTAACTATGGCTACACCTTC.

This chain joins TRBV19 and TRBJ1-2; D is uncertain. V gave up 5 bases and J gave up 0 bases, with 10 bases separating them. Germline V lookup: CDR1 LNHDA, CDR2 SQIVND (reference sequence). This CDR3 has 14 amino acids. DNA for the CDR3: TGTGCCAGTAGTTCGAGGACGACTAACTATGGCTACACCTTC. Amino acid sequence: CASSSRTTNYGYTF.

This chain joins TRBV5-4 and TRBJ1-1; maybe TRBD1 (6 bases). Between the trimmed V and J ends, which lost 4 bases and 4 bases, there was a span of 20 bases. Per the germline V gene, CDR1 is SGHNT and CDR2 is YYREEE (reference sequence). CDR3 length: 16 residues. The CDR3 is CASSVGAGARGTEAFF. As DNA, the CDR3 is TGTGCCAGCAGCGTGGGTGCGGGGGCGCGGGGCACTGAAGCTTTCTTT.

The V gene is TRBV2, the J gene TRBJ2-7; 7 bases line up with TRBD2. Losses at the gene ends were 2 bases for V and 4 bases for J; bases not matched to a gene: 8. The germline V gene encodes CDR1 SNHLY and CDR2 FYNNEI. This CDR3 is 15 amino acids long. The DNA of the CDR3 is TGTGCCAGCAGTGAAATGTCGGGGGGTATGTACGAGCAGTACTTC. This encodes CASSEMSGGMYEQYF.

The chain is built from TRBV10-3 and TRBJ2-7; TRBD1 matches at 9 bases. In germline, CDR1 is ENHRY, CDR2 SYGVKD. Trimming removed 10 bases from V and 5 bases from J; junction bases left unmatched: 12. The CDR3 is 14 residues long. DNA for the CDR3: TGTGCCACCGATTCGGGACAGGGAAGTCACGAGCAGTACTTC. Protein: CATDSGQGSHEQYF.

This rearrangement joins TRBV10-3 to TRBJ2-3, with D possibly matching TRBD2 (6 bases). The CDR3 covers 15 residues. Germline-derived CDR1 and CDR2 are ENHRY and SYGVKD. Trimming stripped 7 bases from V and 0 bases from J, with 14 bases between. CDR3 sequence reads: CAITDGGTSTDTQYF. In nucleotides, the CDR3 is TGTGCCATCACCGATGGTGGGACTAGCACAGATACGCAGTATTTT.

This chain links TRBV30 with TRBJ2-7, with TRBD2 as a possible D gene (5 bases). Germline CDR1 reads GTSNPN; CDR2 reads SVGIG (reference sequence). Trimming removed 3 bases at V and 0 bases at J, with 15 bases between. The CDR3 is made up of 15 amino acids. The CDR3 coding sequence is TGTGCCTGGAGCCTCGGGATTCCGTCCTCCTACGAGCAGTACTTC. It specifies CAWSLGIPSSYEQYF.

The sample holds one count of this clonotype. The chain uses TRBV27 and TRBJ2-3; the D gene is possibly TRBD1 (5 bases). V was cut by 5 bases and J by 9 bases, with 21 bases left in between. From germline, CDR1 is MNHEY and CDR2 SMNVEV (reference sequence). CDR3 size: 15 residues. CDR3: CASSLREGATSTQYF. CDR3 nucleotide sequence: TGTGCCAGCAGTCTACGAGAAGGGGCGACCTCAACGCAGTATTTT.

The genes are TRBV11-1 and TRBJ2-5; 13 bases are a match to TRBD2. J was trimmed by 5 bases and V by 5 bases; bases with no gene match: 5. Germline V lookup: CDR1 SGHAT, CDR2 FQDESV (reference sequence). The CDR3 covers 15 residues. This chain's CDR3 is CASSHRTSGGETQYF. The CDR3 region has the DNA TGTGCCAGCAGCCACAGGACTAGCGGGGGTGAGACCCAGTACTTC.

In DNA form, the CDR3 reads TGCAGTGCTAGAGAAAGCGGGGGGCGCTACGAGCAGTACTTC. Amino acids: CSARESGGRYEQYF. The gene calls are TRBV20-1 and TRBJ2-7; 9 bases are shared with TRBD2. The germline V gene encodes CDR1 DFQATT and CDR2 SNEGSKA (reference sequence). The CDR3 is 14 amino acids. The trim removed 0 bases at V and 3 bases at J, leaving 3 bases unmatched.

The chain recombines TRBV19 with TRBJ2-5, with 9 positions matching TRBD2. Germline assignment: CDR1 LNHDA and CDR2 SQIVND (reference sequence). J gave up 7 bases and V 5 bases, and 5 bases lay outside the gene matches. The CDR3 is made up of 13 amino acids. CDR3 bases: TGTGCCAGTAGTGGGACTAGCAGGGCGACCCAGTACTTC. This sequence encodes CASSGTSRATQYF.

The gene calls are TRBV6-5 and TRBJ2-7; 7 nucleotides agree with TRBD1. The CDR3 is 16 residues long. CDR1 and CDR2 from the germline V gene are MNHEY and SVGAGI. V was pared by 0 bases and J by 4 bases, with 9 bases of the junction left unmatched. This CDR3 reads CASSYSASGGRYEQYF. CDR3 bases: TGTGCCAGCAGTTACTCCGCGTCAGGGGGTAGATACGAGCAGTACTTC.

The rearrangement uses TRBV3-1 and TRBJ1-4, with 7 bases matching TRBD1. Germline-derived CDR1 and CDR2 are LGHDT and YNNKEL (reference sequence). This CDR3 spans 16 amino acids. J was trimmed by 2 bases and V by 4 bases; bases with no gene match: 7. CDR3 residues: CASSLRSRGTNEKLFF. The CDR3 DNA reads as TGTGCCAGCAGCCTGAGATCCAGGGGGACTAATGAAAAACTGTTTTTT.

CDR3: CASSLSGGGGNTEAFF. The CDR3 nucleotides are TGTGCCAGCAGCTTATCGGGGGGCGGGGGGAACACTGAAGCTTTCTTT. V and J are TRBV7-9 and TRBJ1-1; possible D gene TRBD1, 6 bases. The CDR3 contains 16 residues. With 2 bases removed from V and 1 base from J, the gap between germline ends came to 14 bases. Germline CDR1 reads SEHNR; CDR2 reads FQNEAQ (reference sequence).

This clonotype came up a few times. V usage is TRBV6-5 and J usage is TRBJ1-2; D is possibly TRBD1 (5 bases). Germline V CDR1 and CDR2: MNHEY, SVGAGI. CDR3 size: 15 residues. Deletions cut 3 bases from V and 0 bases from J, with 11 bases between. CDR3: CASSYGQGANYGYTF. The CDR3 nucleotides read TGTGCCAGCAGTTATGGGCAGGGAGCTAACTATGGCTACACCTTC.